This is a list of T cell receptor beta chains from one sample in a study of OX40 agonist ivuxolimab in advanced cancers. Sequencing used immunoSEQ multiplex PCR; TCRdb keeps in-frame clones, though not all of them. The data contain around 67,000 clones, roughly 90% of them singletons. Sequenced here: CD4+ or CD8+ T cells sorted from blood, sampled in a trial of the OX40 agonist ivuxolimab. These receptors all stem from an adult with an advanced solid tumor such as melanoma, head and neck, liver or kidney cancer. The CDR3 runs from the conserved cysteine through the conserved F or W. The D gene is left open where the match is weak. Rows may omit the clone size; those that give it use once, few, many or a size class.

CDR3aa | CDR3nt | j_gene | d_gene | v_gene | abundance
CASSLGTGWNEKLFF | TGTGCCAGCAGCTTGGGTACAGGGTGGAATGAAAAACTGTTTTTT | TRBJ1-4 | - | TRBV11-2 | -
CASSLGGGRSGRQDEQFF | TGCGCCAGCAGCTTGGGAGGGGGCAGAAGCGGGAGACAAGATGAGCAGTTCTTC | TRBJ2-1 | - | TRBV5-1 | -
CASSSENRGEQYF | TGCGCCAGCAGCTCCGAAAACAGGGGCGAGCAGTACTTC | TRBJ2-7 | TRBD1 | TRBV5-1 | -
CASSFQAGGYTDTQYF | TGTGCCAGCAGCTTCCAAGCGGGAGGGTACACAGATACGCAGTATTTT | TRBJ2-3 | TRBD2 | TRBV5-5 | once
CASSLVPGGHNEQFF | TGCGCCAGCAGCTTGGTTCCGGGAGGCCACAATGAGCAGTTCTTC | TRBJ2-1 | TRBD2 | TRBV5-1 | -
CSAPSLSGFDGYTF | TGCAGCGCCCCCTCCTTGTCAGGGTTCGATGGCTACACCTTC | TRBJ1-2 | - | TRBV29-1 | -
CASSTRDFTDTQYF | TGTGCCAGCAGCACCCGGGACTTCACAGATACGCAGTATTTT | TRBJ2-3 | - | TRBV7-9 | -
CASSPGVIGELFF | TGTGCCAGCTCACCCGGGGTTATCGGGGAGCTGTTTTTT | TRBJ2-2 | - | TRBV18 | -
CASGVGQETQYF | TGTGCCAGCGGGGTTGGACAAGAGACCCAGTACTTC | TRBJ2-5 | - | TRBV19 | -
CASSRGSGWGYEQFF | TGCGCCAGCAGCCGCGGTAGCGGGTGGGGCTATGAGCAGTTCTTC | TRBJ2-1 | TRBD2 | TRBV4-1 | few
CASSYPGTEGDTEAFF | TGTGCCAGCAGCTACCCAGGGACGGAAGGTGACACTGAAGCTTTCTTT | TRBJ1-1 | - | TRBV4-2 | -
CASSLGHTLYQETQYF | TGTGCCAGCAGCTTAGGACATACGTTGTACCAAGAGACCCAGTACTTC | TRBJ2-5 | - | TRBV7-6 | -
CASSLVPSGSNTGELFF | TGTGCCAGCAGCTTAGTCCCTAGCGGGTCGAACACCGGGGAGCTGTTTTTT | TRBJ2-2 | TRBD2 | TRBV11-2 | -
CASRLNSEAFF | TGTGCCAGCCGTCTCAACAGTGAAGCTTTCTTT | TRBJ1-1 | - | TRBV11-3 | few
CASSPTGGSQPQHF | TGTGCCAGCTCACCTACAGGGGGTAGTCAGCCCCAGCATTTT | TRBJ1-5 | TRBD1 | TRBV18 | -
CASSSTTGAEQFF | TGCGCCAGCAGCTCGACGACCGGGGCCGAGCAGTTCTTC | TRBJ2-1 | - | TRBV5-1 | -
CASSPSGRGNYGYTF | TGTGCCAGCAGTCCATCGGGCAGGGGGAACTATGGCTACACCTTC | TRBJ1-2 | TRBD1 | TRBV6-6 | -
CASSLQRGYTDTQYF | TGTGCCAGCAGTTTGCAGCGGGGATACACAGATACGCAGTATTTT | TRBJ2-3 | TRBD2 | TRBV28 | -
CASSSGTGFNEKLFF | TGTGCCAGCAGCTCAGGGACGGGTTTTAATGAAAAACTGTTTTTT | TRBJ1-4 | - | TRBV7-2 | -
CASSELGHYNEQFF | TGTGCCAGCAGTGAATTGGGGCACTACAATGAGCAGTTCTTC | TRBJ2-1 | - | TRBV25-1 | -
CASSSGAGWIGYGYTF | TGTGCCAGCAGCTCTGGTGCCGGGTGGATCGGCTATGGCTACACCTTC | TRBJ1-2 | - | TRBV7-9 | -
CASSHRGVNEKLFF | TGCGCCAGCAGCCATCGGGGAGTTAATGAAAAACTGTTTTTT | TRBJ1-4 | - | TRBV4-1 | -
CASSSEQGRNTEAFF | TGTGCCAGCAGTTCCGAACAGGGCCGGAACACTGAAGCTTTCTTT | TRBJ1-1 | - | TRBV28 | -
CASSISQGVYGYTF | TGTGCCAGTAGTATCTCACAGGGGGTCTATGGCTACACCTTC | TRBJ1-2 | TRBD1 | TRBV19 | -
CASRTRYLSGGGAGNEQFF | TGCGCCAGCCGCACAAGATACCTTTCTGGGGGAGGGGCGGGCAATGAGCAGTTCTTC | TRBJ2-1 | TRBD2 | TRBV4-1 | few
CASSLYTEGRETQYF | TGTGCCAGCAGTCTGTATACCGAGGGGAGGGAGACCCAGTACTTC | TRBJ2-5 | - | TRBV27 | -
CASRAGTGGDTEAFF | TGTGCCAGCAGAGCGGGGACTGGGGGGGACACTGAAGCTTTCTTT | TRBJ1-1 | - | TRBV6-1 | -
CASSRGDQPQHF | TGTGCCAGCAGCAGGGGGGATCAGCCCCAGCATTTT | TRBJ1-5 | - | TRBV7-9 | -
CASSIAGMRTEAFF | TGTGCCAGTAGTATAGCGGGGATGCGCACTGAAGCTTTCTTT | TRBJ1-1 | - | TRBV19 | -
CASSPRTPQDTQYF | TGTGCCAGCAGCCCTAGGACACCTCAAGATACGCAGTATTTT | TRBJ2-3 | - | TRBV5-4 | -
CASSSPPKGSYEQYF | TGTGCCAGCAGTTCCCCGCCGAAGGGCTCCTACGAGCAGTACTTC | TRBJ2-7 | - | TRBV28 | -
CASRIQGDTGELFF | TGTGCCAGTAGGATACAGGGGGACACCGGGGAGCTGTTTTTT | TRBJ2-2 | TRBD1 | TRBV19 | once
CASSESGMNTEAFF | TGTGCCAGCAGTGAATCCGGGATGAACACTGAAGCTTTCTTT | TRBJ1-1 | - | TRBV2 | -
CARSLLPVGQGHAKPSYEQYF | TGTGCCAGAAGCTTGTTACCGGTGGGACAGGGACACGCAAAACCCTCCTACGAGCAGTACTTC | TRBJ2-7 | TRBD1 | TRBV5-3 | -
CASMGLLNTGELFF | TGTGCCAGCATGGGACTCCTGAACACCGGGGAGCTGTTTTTT | TRBJ2-2 | - | TRBV28 | -
CASRATGDYGYTF | TGTGCCAGCAGGGCCACCGGGGACTATGGCTACACCTTC | TRBJ1-2 | - | TRBV19 | -
CASSLDAWSLDYGYTF | TGCGCCAGCAGCTTGGACGCCTGGAGTCTGGACTATGGCTACACCTTC | TRBJ1-2 | - | TRBV5-1 | few
CATSRDLNRPRETQYF | TGTGCCACCAGCAGAGATCTGAACAGGCCAAGGGAGACCCAGTACTTC | TRBJ2-5 | - | TRBV15 | -
CASSLWATSTDTQYF | TGTGCCAGCAGCTTATGGGCCACTAGCACAGATACGCAGTATTTT | TRBJ2-3 | - | TRBV7-8 | -
CASSFLREQYF | TGTGCCAGCAGCTTCCTACGCGAGCAGTACTTC | TRBJ2-7 | - | TRBV6-5 | -